These 12 T cell receptor beta chains share one sample of origin, sequenced in a study of CD8 T cells in Susac syndrome. RNA amounts of roughly 0.45 to 1 ug underwent reverse transcription with random hexamers. MiXCR was run by TCRdb on the immunoSEQ multiplex PCR reads, yielding one entry per CDR3 protein. The sample carries approximately 90,000 distinct CDR3 sequences, around 93% recorded once. Source material: CD8+ T cells from PBMCs. These receptors were obtained from a human donor in good health.

This chain joins TRBV13 and TRBJ1-1; perhaps TRBD1 as D (5 bases). The CDR3 has 13 residues. V was shortened by 5 bases and J by 6 bases, with 13 bases between the two germline ends. Per germline, CDR1 PRHDT and CDR2 FYEKMQ (reference sequence). CDR3 bases: TGTGCCAGCAGCCCGGGTAGGGGCCCTGAAGCTTTCTTT. Protein sequence: CASSPGRGPEAFF. Full variable domain (rest looked up from reference TRBV13 and TRBJ1-1): AAGVIQSPRHLIKEKRETATLKCYPIPRHDTVYWYQQGPGQDPQFLISFYEKMQSDKGSIPDRFSAQQFSDYHSELNMSSLELGDSALYFCASSPGRGPEAFFGQGTRLTVV.

The chain uses TRBV20-1 and TRBJ2-1; D might be TRBD2 (6 bases). The CDR3 is 16 amino acids. Germline V CDR1 and CDR2: DFQATT, SNEGSKA (reference sequence). Trimming cost V 5 bases and J 2 bases, with 19 bases left between them. The CDR3 coding sequence is TGCAGTGCTCCCAGATGGGCGGGGAGCCCCTACAATGAGCAGTTCTTC. This encodes CSAPRWAGSPYNEQFF.

This clonotype was recorded only once. The rearrangement links TRBV29-1 to TRBJ1-5; 7 bases agree with TRBD1. This CDR3 is 15 amino acids long. The germline gives CDR1 SQVTM, CDR2 ANQGSEA. V was clipped by 5 bases and J by 1 base; unmatched bases: 8. This chain's CDR3 is CSVTGAGGSNQPQHF. The CDR3 region has the DNA TGCAGCGTTACGGGGGCAGGGGGAAGCAATCAGCCCCAGCATTTT.

The chain uses TRBV27 and TRBJ2-7; the D gene is possibly TRBD1 (6 bases). V lost 4 bases and J lost 6, with 7 bases in between. This CDR3 is built from 11 residues. CDR1 MNHEY and CDR2 SMNVEV come from the germline V gene (reference sequence). The chain's CDR3 is CASSSGVEQYF. CDR3 DNA: TGTGCCAGCAGTTCAGGGGTCGAGCAGTACTTC.

In its sample, this clonotype was seen once. The V gene is TRBV9, the J gene TRBJ1-2; 9 bases map to TRBD1. This CDR3 has 15 amino acids. Germline lookup yields CDR1 SGDLS and CDR2 YYNGEE. Losses at the gene ends were 3 bases for V and 8 bases for J; bases not matched to a gene: 11. In DNA, the CDR3 is TGTGCCAGCAGCGCCCCGGGACAGGGCTATCGGGGCTACACCTTC. As protein: CASSAPGQGYRGYTF.

The V gene is TRBV14, the J gene TRBJ1-5; no clear D. CDR1 is SGHDN and CDR2 is FVKESK in the germline V gene. V lost 1 base to trimming and J lost 5 bases, with 6 bases between them. CDR3 length: 13 amino acids. The CDR3 DNA is TGTGCCAGCAGCCAAGGAGAGTATCAGCCCCAGCATTTT. Translating it yields CASSQGEYQPQHF.

The sample holds one count of this clonotype. J is TRBJ2-5 and V is TRBV5-4; D is unclear. With 0 bases removed from V and 1 base from J, the gap between germline ends came to 7 bases. The length of the CDR3 is 14 residues. Germline V CDR1 and CDR2: SGHNT, YYREEE (reference sequence). CDR3 loop: CASSLVAAQETQYF. The DNA of the CDR3 is TGTGCCAGCAGCTTGGTGGCAGCCCAAGAGACCCAGTACTTC.

This chain uses TRBV7-9 with TRBJ1-1; 7 bases agree with TRBD1. Trimming cost V 3 bases and J 3 bases; bases outside gene matches: 1. Germline CDR1 reads SEHNR; CDR2 reads FQNEAQ (reference sequence). The CDR3 consists of 13 residues. CDR3 coding DNA: TGTGCCAGCAGCTTGGGACAGCACACTGAAGCTTTCTTT. Encoded protein: CASSLGQHTEAFF.

The chain links TRBV12-3 or TRBV12-4 to TRBJ1-3; D perhaps matches TRBD1 (5 bases). Trimming pared 6 bases from V and 0 bases from J, leaving 18 bases between. This CDR3 comprises 17 residues. CDR3 coding DNA: TGTGCCAGCAGATCTGGGACGCAAGGCCCCTCTGGAAACACCATATATTTT. This sequence encodes CASRSGTQGPSGNTIYF.

CDR3 protein: CATSDLLAGGTDTQYF. The CDR3 DNA is TGTGCCACCAGTGATTTACTAGCGGGGGGCACAGATACGCAGTATTTT. The V and J genes are TRBV24-1 and TRBJ2-3; 11 bases line up with TRBD2. The CDR3 is made up of 16 amino acids. CDR1 and CDR2 (germline): KGHDR, SFDVKD. The trim removed 1 base at V and 1 base at J, leaving 0 bases unmatched.

This rearrangement joins TRBV19 to TRBJ2-5, with TRBD2 identical over 9 bases. CDR1 and CDR2 from the germline V gene are LNHDA and SQIVND (reference sequence). The CDR3 totals 15 residues. Unmatched junction bases numbered 13, after V lost 10 bases and J lost 4 bases. CDR3 in amino acids: CATNRGGGAGETQYF. As DNA, the CDR3 is TGTGCCACTAATCGGGGCGGGGGGGCCGGAGAGACCCAGTACTTC.

The V call is TRBV2, the J call TRBJ2-1; the D gene is possibly TRBD1 (7 bases). The germline gives CDR1 SNHLY, CDR2 FYNNEI. V was pared by 0 bases and J by 7 bases, with 13 bases between. The CDR3 length is 15 residues. The CDR3 is CASSEARRGDNEQFF. For the CDR3, the DNA is TGTGCCAGCAGTGAAGCGCGCAGGGGGGATAATGAGCAGTTCTTC.